The TCR beta chain described here comes from a study of monozygotic twins with inflammatory bowel disease. Template-switch reactions added UMIs with a 6-nucleotide sample barcode. TCRdb reprocessed the 5' RACE reads and stores each CDR3 protein as one record, lacking DNA. This sample's table reports 300,000 to 450,000 distinct CDR3 sequences. Germline-derived CDR1 and CDR2 are MNHEY and SVGEGT. The CDR3 length is 13 residues. The sample comprised blood. The sequence was collected from a human donor with ulcerative colitis or Crohn's disease, or a healthy co-twin of an affected twin (not recorded which). V and J are TRBV6-2 or TRBV6-3 and TRBJ1-1. The CDR3 here is CASRNRVNTEAFF.